The rows below give T cell receptor beta chains drawn from one sample of a study of blood T cells in healthy people across ages. TCRdb redid the calling of the 5' RACE reads with MiXCR, one entry per CDR3 protein. The sample has 700,000 or so distinct CDR3 sequences, over 40% seen once; the top ten hold 25% to 35%. The sequencing sample was made of blood. The receptors derive from an elderly man in good health. Each CDR3 is given with its conserved first and last residue. Each record gives: V gene, CDR3 protein.

>TRBV24-1
CATSDRDRVSKNEQYF
>TRBV18
CASSPIPQVGEKLFF
>TRBV27
CASTPYSPLYEQYF
>TRBV5-1
CASSLSGASWVNEQFF
>TRBV7-6
CASTGLSKGIEKLFF
>TRBV20-1
CSAAVQVNTEAFF
>TRBV7-2
CAGSLRGAGWSNQPQHF
>TRBV4-3
CASSQGSRGAETQYF
>TRBV28
CASSYGGNYEQYF
>TRBV20-1
CSAPGQGFSGYTF
>TRBV5-4
CASSLERTDTQYF
>TRBV3-1
CASSRLGTSGRINEQFF
>TRBV20-1
CSARVLQGEQYF
>TRBV7-9
CASSLSTGKDGYTF
>TRBV6-1
CATTLRVVYTEAFF
>TRBV6-2/TRBV6-3
CASMASGRSDTQYF
>TRBV5-5
CASSPGGWTGGYNEQFF
>TRBV29-1
CSVVLLNTEAFF
>TRBV6-5
CASSYSMFGNLAGGFETQYF
>TRBV20-1
CSASRGRGMETQYF
>TRBV12-3/TRBV12-4
CASSRTRRGYGYTF
>TRBV7-2
CASRRGRGSYEQYF
>TRBV20-1
CSARDGRDRGNSPLHF
>TRBV5-1
CARSLEGVETQYF
>TRBV29-1
CSVAGDSNTDTQYF
>TRBV30
CASPGQGGVEAFF
>TRBV11-2
CASSLDQGRGGVEQFF
>TRBV20-1
CSARDQAGGWDSPLHF
>TRBV7-2
CASGRTSGSYTGELFF
>TRBV7-6
CASSLGLAGGAEQYF
>TRBV6-2/TRBV6-3
CASNRFQATDTQYF
>TRBV6-5
CASSPGQFEYNEQFF
>TRBV20-1
CSARGDSIQYF
>TRBV5-6
CASSLYGPRGANVLTF
>TRBV19
CASSIGRNNEQFF
>TRBV28
CASSNRAYIQYF
>TRBV4-3
CASSQDPGQGGNEQFF
>TRBV7-9
CASSQSGGTEAFF
>TRBV24-1
CATSDDLADTQYF
>TRBV18
CASSPRGRGANVLTF
>TRBV20-1
CSAIGVSNQPQHF
>TRBV5-1
CASSFADTEAFF
>TRBV12-3/TRBV12-4
CASERGQGYEQYF
>TRBV28
CASSAGGIRYEQYF
>TRBV7-3
CASSPLPPNRGRVETQYF
>TRBV12-3/TRBV12-4
CASTMSLGQGIDYGANVLTF
>TRBV7-9
CASSLSQAGDTQYF
>TRBV7-2
CASSLDNSRGELFF
>TRBV7-9
CASSSRLAGEYNEQFF
>TRBV12-3/TRBV12-4
CASSFSSDHRDTQYF
>TRBV18
CASSIGGDSIYEQYF